This TCR beta chain was sequenced in a study of post-analysis software for immune sequencing data. General observations from the study: Co-batched samples clustered tightly together by F measure. Four or five TRBV segments, TRBV5-6, TRBV5-1 and TRBV20-1 among them, were found more frequent in patients than controls.

As regards this clonotype: No antigen is known for it.

This CDR3 comprises 11 residues. The V gene's germline CDR1 is MDHEN and CDR2 SYDVKM. The ends were cut back, 7 bases at V and 8 bases at J, with 9 bases in the middle. Sequencing libraries made from TCR beta cDNA carried unique molecular identifiers. Approximately 0.5 million cDNA molecules were recovered from an input of roughly 0.95 to 10 million T cells. TCRdb used MiXCR to reprocess the PCR reads, holding one entry per CDR3 protein. This sample has 350,000 to 450,000 distinct CDR3 sequences, with around 33% found just once. The sequence was collected from a girl aged 5-17 years with multiple sclerosis. Sequenced sample: blood. The chain employs TRBV28 and TRBJ2-1; maybe TRBD1 (5 bases). The CDR3 sequence is CASTLRDEQFF. CDR3 nucleotide sequence: TGTGCCAGCACTCTCAGGGATGAGCAGTTCTTC.